The 28 T cell receptor beta chains below all came from one sample that was sequenced in a study of tissue T cells after allogeneic stem cell transplantation. Assay used: immunoSEQ multiplex PCR; TCRdb lists only in-frame clones, some missing. The sample carries tens of thousands of clones, 85% recorded once. The sample was blood, taken before transplantation. These receptor sequences come from a woman between 18 and 50 years old who later had graft-versus-host disease after an allogeneic stem cell transplant.

A few counts support this clone. J is TRBJ2-3 and V is TRBV6-6; D tentatively fits TRBD1 or TRBD2 (5 bases each). Between the trimmed V and J ends, which lost 4 bases and 0 bases, there was a span of 14 bases. This CDR3 is built from 16 residues. The germline V gene encodes CDR1 MNHNY and CDR2 SVGAGI (reference sequence). The CDR3 region has the DNA TGTGCCAGCAGTTGGGGCCATCGGGACAGCACAGATACGCAGTATTTT. This gives the protein CASSWGHRDSTDTQYF.

This chain connects TRBV7-6 to TRBJ1-1; unclear D gene. The CDR3 is made up of 13 amino acids. Germline CDR1 is SGHVS and CDR2 is FNYEAQ. V gave up 1 base and J gave up 5 bases, with 8 bases separating them. This CDR3 reads CASSLEKRTEAFF. The CDR3 nucleotides read TGTGCCAGCAGCTTAGAGAAGAGGACTGAAGCTTTCTTT.

This clone turned up a few times. V usage is TRBV6-2 or TRBV6-3 and J usage is TRBJ1-2; TRBD1 agrees at 9 bases. There are 15 residues in the CDR3. CDR1 and CDR2 (germline): MNHEY, SVGEGT. The junction had 8 bases not matched to a gene; V was cut back by 5 bases and J by 4 bases. CDR3 nucleotide sequence: TGTGCCAGCAGTCTCGCCCCGGGACAGGGCTATGGCTACACCTTC. Translating it yields CASSLAPGQGYGYTF.

Only a few counts were recorded for this clone. The chain uses TRBV5-1 and TRBJ1-1; 9 bases match TRBD1. The germline V gene encodes CDR1 SGHRS and CDR2 YFSETQ. V was pared by 0 bases and J by 12 bases, with 9 bases of the junction left unmatched. CDR3 size: 14 residues. The CDR3 coding sequence is TGCGCCAGCAGCTTGGTGCTCGGGACAGGGATGTCTTTCTTT. Translated: CASSLVLGTGMSFF.

The V gene is TRBV6-1, the J gene TRBJ1-5; 8 bases align to TRBD1. The CDR3 sequence is 20 residues long. Germline V CDR1 and CDR2: MNHNS, SASEGT. J was trimmed by 4 bases and V by 0 bases; bases with no gene match: 17. CDR3 DNA: TGTGCCAGCAGTGAAGCCTTGGTCCCGTTCGACAGGGGCCCTAATCAGCCCCAGCATTTT. It codes for CASSEALVPFDRGPNQPQHF.

This clone was found once. The chain employs TRBV27 and TRBJ2-2; D uncertain. CDR3 size: 14 residues. The germline V gene encodes CDR1 MNHEY and CDR2 SMNVEV (reference sequence). Trimming removed 3 bases at V and 1 base at J, with 6 bases between. CDR3 residues: CASSFTVNTGELFF. The CDR3 region has the DNA TGTGCCAGCAGTTTTACGGTGAACACCGGGGAGCTGTTTTTT.

CDR3 sequence: CATSDPGLAGRTDTQYF. Here the CDR3 DNA reads TGTGCCACCAGTGACCCGGGACTAGCGGGCCGCACAGATACGCAGTATTTT. This rearrangement joins TRBV24-1 to TRBJ2-3, with 12 nucleotides matching TRBD2. Germline loops: CDR1 KGHDR, CDR2 SFDVKD. The CDR3 spans 17 residues. V lost 4 bases, J lost 1 base, and 5 bases stayed unmatched.

The chain recombines TRBV5-6 with TRBJ2-7; D perhaps matches TRBD2 (6 bases). CDR1 is SGHDT and CDR2 is YYEEEE in the germline V gene. The CDR3 consists of 14 residues. V was cut by 2 bases and J by 6 bases, with 15 bases left in between. The CDR3 reads CASSLVGREFEQYF. CDR3 coding DNA: TGTGCCAGCAGCTTAGTTGGCCGGGAGTTCGAGCAGTACTTC. Full variable domain (outside the CDR3, taken from reference TRBV5-6 and TRBJ2-7): DAGVTQSPTHLIKTRGQQVTLRCSPKSGHDTVSWYQQALGQGPQFIFQYYEEEERQRGNFPDRFSGHQFPNYSSELNVNALLLGDSALYLCASSLVGREFEQYFGPGTRLTVT.

The chain uses TRBV5-1 and TRBJ1-1; 7 bases line up with TRBD1. J was trimmed by 3 bases and V by 4 bases; bases with no gene match: 6. There are 14 residues in the CDR3. Germline V lookup: CDR1 SGHRS, CDR2 YFSETQ. In DNA form, the CDR3 reads TGCGCCAGCAGCCTAGGGGACAGCTACACTGAAGCTTTCTTT. Translated, it gives CASSLGDSYTEAFF. Using reference TRBV5-1 and TRBJ1-1 for the parts outside the CDR3, the full variable domain is KAGVTQTPRYLIKTRGQQVTLSCSPISGHRSVSWYQQTPGQGLQFLFEYFSETQRNKGNFPGRFSGRQFSNSRSEMNVSTLELGDSALYLCASSLGDSYTEAFFGQGTRLTVV.

This clone is a singleton in its sample. The genes are TRBV4-3 and TRBJ1-1; unclear D gene. V lost 3 bases, J lost 4 bases, and 9 bases lay in between. The CDR3 is 13 residues long. Germline CDR1 LGHNA, CDR2 YSLEER. The CDR3 spells CASSQQHGTEAFF. CDR3 nucleotides: TGCGCCAGCAGCCAGCAACACGGCACTGAAGCTTTCTTT.

V usage is TRBV7-6 and J usage is TRBJ2-3, with 8 bases matching TRBD2. The CDR3 is 15 amino acids. Per the germline V gene, CDR1 is SGHVS and CDR2 is FNYEAQ. With V trimmed by 6 bases and J by 4 bases, 9 bases remained unmatched. In DNA form, the CDR3 reads TGTGCCAGCAGGCCTGGACTAGCCAGTGCAGATACGCAGTATTTT. Amino acid sequence: CASRPGLASADTQYF.

The CDR3 bases are TGTGCCAGCAGCCAAGGTATAGGATCAGCTTTCTTT. It is translated as CASSQGIGSAFF. The chain joins TRBV4-2 to TRBJ1-1; D is unresolved. This CDR3 spans 12 amino acids. Germline assignment: CDR1 LGHNA and CDR2 YNFKEQ. V lost 1 base and J lost 10, with 10 bases in between.

This chain joins TRBV7-2 and TRBJ2-5; D not certain. The CDR3 extends over 14 amino acids. V lost 5 bases and J 3 bases, leaving 13 bases between the germline ends. Per germline, CDR1 SGHTA and CDR2 FQGNSA. The CDR3 sequence: CASSRRRSEETQYF. The DNA of the CDR3 is TGTGCCAGCAGCCGCCGTCGTTCAGAAGAGACCCAGTACTTC.

The chain recombines TRBV19 with TRBJ2-4; 10 positions match TRBD2. Germline V gene lookup returns CDR1 LNHDA and CDR2 SQIVND (reference sequence). Trimming cost V 3 bases and J 0 bases; bases outside gene matches: 2. The CDR3 covers 16 residues. The CDR3 loop is CASSIIAGGAKNIQYF. CDR3 DNA sequence: TGTGCCAGTAGTATTATAGCGGGAGGAGCCAAAAACATTCAGTACTTC.

This chain connects TRBV6-4 to TRBJ2-1, with TRBD2 matching 11 bases. Germline loops: CDR1 MRHNA, CDR2 SNTAGT. The CDR3 is 15 residues long. With V trimmed by 3 bases and J by 4 bases, 2 bases remained unmatched. CDR3 residues: CASSELAGGYNEQFF. The CDR3 DNA follows: TGTGCCAGCAGTGAGTTAGCGGGAGGGTACAATGAGCAGTTCTTC.

The CDR3 nucleotides read TGTGCCAGCAGCTTAGCGCTGGGTGGAGACGGAGGAAATGAGCAGTTCTTC. Its protein is CASSLALGGDGGNEQFF. The chain is built from TRBV7-2 and TRBJ2-1; a possible D gene is TRBD2 (5 bases). This CDR3 spans 17 amino acids. The V end was cut by 0 bases, the J end by 7 bases, with 19 bases between. Germline CDR1 and CDR2: SGHTA and FQGNSA.

The V gene is TRBV6-1, the J gene TRBJ1-1; D ambiguous. The ends were cut back, 2 bases at V and 7 bases at J, with 8 bases in the middle. This CDR3 region has 12 residues. In germline, CDR1 is MNHNS, CDR2 SASEGT. CDR3 coding DNA: TGTGCCAGCAGTGAATTAGGCTTTGAAGCTTTCTTT. Its translation: CASSELGFEAFF.

V usage is TRBV4-2 and J usage is TRBJ2-7, with D perhaps being TRBD1 or TRBD2 (5 bases each). This CDR3 has 14 residues. V was clipped by 1 base and J by 3 bases, with 10 bases between them. CDR1 and CDR2 from the germline V gene are LGHNA and YNFKEQ. The CDR3 reads CASSQGGLFYEQYF. CDR3 DNA: TGTGCCAGCAGCCAAGGGGGGTTGTTCTACGAGCAGTACTTC.

V usage is TRBV9 and J usage is TRBJ1-1; D is ambiguous. CDR3 length: 14 amino acids. CDR1 and CDR2 from the germline V gene are SGDLS and YYNGEE. The V gene lost 4 bases and the J gene lost 7 bases, with 17 bases spanning the gap. CDR3 bases: TGTGCCAGCAGCTCCCGGGAAATGGACCTTGAAGCTTTCTTT. This translates into CASSSREMDLEAFF.

This chain connects TRBV5-1 to TRBJ1-1; the match to TRBD1 covers 9 bases. The CDR3 is 14 residues long. From germline, CDR1 is SGHRS and CDR2 YFSETQ. J was trimmed by 0 bases and V by 3 bases; bases with no gene match: 0. CDR3 sequence reads: CASSYRGLNTEAFF. Here the CDR3 DNA reads TGCGCCAGCAGCTACAGGGGGCTGAACACTGAAGCTTTCTTT.

This chain connects TRBV7-9 to TRBJ1-1, with 8 bases lining up with TRBD1. From germline, CDR1 is SEHNR and CDR2 FQNEAQ (reference sequence). After removal of 3 bases from V and 0 bases from J, the junction contained 3 bases not matched to a gene. This CDR3 is 15 amino acids long. The CDR3 loop is CASSFGQGVNTEAFF. The CDR3, as DNA: TGTGCCAGCAGCTTCGGACAGGGCGTGAACACTGAAGCTTTCTTT.

The genes are TRBV6-2 or TRBV6-3 and TRBJ2-3, with D perhaps matching TRBD2 (6 bases). V shed 2 bases and J shed 0 bases, with 9 bases lying between them. The CDR3 is 15 residues long. Germline values: CDR1 MNHEY, CDR2 SVGEGT. The CDR3 here is CASSYTGGSTDTQYF. The DNA for the CDR3 is TGTGCCAGCAGTTACACCGGGGGAAGCACAGATACGCAGTATTTT.

The chain carries TRBV6-2 or TRBV6-3 and TRBJ1-1; D is possibly TRBD1 (6 bases). Trimming stripped 0 bases from V and 0 bases from J, with 11 bases between. Per germline, CDR1 MNHEY and CDR2 SVGEGT. The length of the CDR3 is 16 residues. DNA of the CDR3: TGTGCCAGCAGTTACTCGGCTTGGGGGCTGAACACTGAAGCTTTCTTT. This gives the protein CASSYSAWGLNTEAFF.

V is TRBV5-4 and J is TRBJ2-5; a weak D match, TRBD1 (5 bases). The CDR3 is 14 residues long. Trimming removed 1 base from V and 5 bases from J, with 12 bases in between. Germline assignment: CDR1 SGHNT and CDR2 YYREEE (reference sequence). In DNA form, the CDR3 reads TGTGCCAGCAGCTTGAAAGGGGCCTGGGAGACCCAGTACTTC. This translates into CASSLKGAWETQYF.

V gene TRBV3-1 (or the pseudogene TRBV3-2) combines with J gene TRBJ2-7; no reliable D call. V shed 0 bases and J shed 4 bases, with 16 bases lying between them. The CDR3 runs to 16 residues. From germline, CDR1 is LGHDT and CDR2 YNNKEL (reference sequence). The CDR3, as DNA: TGTGCCAGCAGCCAAGATGTTCCAGGTGCAATTTACGAGCAGTACTTC. Translated, it gives CASSQDVPGAIYEQYF.

V and J are TRBV6-6 and TRBJ1-5, with TRBD1 as a possible D gene (5 bases). Trimming left V 0 bases short and J 4 bases short, with 10 bases between. CDR1 is MNHNY, CDR2 SVGAGI, per germline (reference sequence). CDR3 length: 15 amino acids. The CDR3 loop reads CASSYSTQGNQPQHF. The CDR3 nucleotides read TGTGCCAGCAGTTACTCGACGCAGGGAAATCAGCCCCAGCATTTT.

This chain links TRBV6-2 or TRBV6-3 with TRBJ2-7, with D perhaps TRBD2 (5 bases). Between the trimmed V and J ends, which lost 0 bases and 4 bases, there was a span of 16 bases. From germline, CDR1 is MNHEY and CDR2 SVGEGT. The CDR3 covers 16 residues. In DNA, the CDR3 is TGTGCCAGCAGTTACTCTGGAAAACAACCGGGGTACGAGCAGTACTTC. Encoded protein: CASSYSGKQPGYEQYF.

V gene TRBV7-2 combines with J gene TRBJ1-2; D unresolved. Germline V CDR1 and CDR2: SGHTA, FQGNSA. This CDR3 comprises 12 residues. Trimming removed 2 bases from V and 8 bases from J, with 9 bases in between. Written as DNA, the CDR3 is TGTGCCAGCAGCTTAATTGGGGTAGGCTACACCTTC. This sequence encodes CASSLIGVGYTF.